This entry lists 25 T cell receptor beta chains sequenced from one sample in a study of tumor-infiltrating lymphocytes in primary liver carcinoma. The authors made TCR beta cDNA from 400 to 600 ng total RNA with a constant-region primer. TCR beta libraries came from three nested multiplex PCR rounds using slightly modified ARM-PCR. TRBV1-TRBV30 forward primers paired with a C-beta reverse primer drove the first two PCR rounds, approximately 11 cycles each. TCRdb re-called the multiplex PCR reads with MiXCR, one entry per CDR3 protein. This table has about 23,000 distinct CDR3 sequences, approximately 71% appearing once. Extraction of RNA together with DNA used about 17-34 mg of unsorted bulk tissue. Input material: liver tumor tissue from sampling region 5. Subset meaning: tumor region T5, tumor centre. These receptors all stem from a woman between 25 and 40 years old with primary liver carcinoma and hepatitis B virus infection.

This clonotype was picked up many times. The chain joins TRBV11-3 to TRBJ2-1; D may be TRBD1 (6 bases). CDR3 size: 16 residues. CDR1 and CDR2 from the germline V gene are SGHNT and YENEEA. With 6 bases removed from V and 8 bases from J, the gap between germline ends came to 23 bases. The CDR3 nucleotides read TGTGCCAGCAGTTCAACGGGACACGGCTTCTTGGATGAGCAGTTCTTC. It encodes CASSSTGHGFLDEQFF.

This clonotype showed up many times. This chain uses TRBV9 with TRBJ2-1; D possibly corresponds to TRBD2 (7 bases). Germline V gives CDR1 SGDLS, CDR2 YYNGEE. This CDR3 is 17 amino acids long. V was pared by 4 bases and J by 7 bases, with 24 bases between. The CDR3 DNA follows: TGTGCCAGCAGCCGAACAGGGAGGCGGGAGAGTGGAAATGAGCAGTTCTTC. Residues: CASSRTGRRESGNEQFF.

About this clonotype: One end of the junction does not line up with germline, which may come from a read error. The chain carries TRBV28 and TRBJ2-7; 8 bases line up with TRBD2. The CDR3 extends over 16 amino acids. CDR1 is MDHEN, CDR2 SYDVKM, per germline. The CDR3 coding sequence is TGTGCCAGCGCCATCTCCGGGAGGGCCTTGCAGTACGACCAGTACTTC. Its protein is CASAISGRALQYDQYF.

The chain combines TRBV11-2 with TRBJ1-3; TRBD1 is a possible D gene (5 bases). This CDR3 contains 18 residues. Trimming cost V 4 bases and J 0 bases, with 19 bases left between them. Germline V CDR1 and CDR2: SGHAT, FQNNGV. In DNA form, the CDR3 reads TGTGCCAGCAGCTCGCGCCTCCCGACAGATAGCTCTGGAAACACCATATATTTT. It is translated as CASSSRLPTDSSGNTIYF.

This chain links TRBV5-1 with TRBJ2-3, with 7 positions matching TRBD2. CDR1 and CDR2 from the germline V gene are SGHRS and YFSETQ. The CDR3 loop spans 15 amino acids. Trimming cost V 4 bases and J 7 bases; bases outside gene matches: 12. The CDR3 DNA reads as TGCGCCAGCAGCGGAGCCTGGCGGGAGTACTATACGCAGTATTTT. This gives the protein CASSGAWREYYTQYF.

This clonotype was observed once. The chain recombines TRBV11-2 with TRBJ2-1; D unclear. Germline loops: CDR1 SGHAT, CDR2 FQNNGV. V lost 7 bases to trimming and J lost 13 bases, with 20 bases between them. CDR3 length equals 13 residues. CDR3 nucleotide sequence: TGTGCCAGCAACGGTTACAGCGACAATGGTCAGTTCTTC. This encodes CASNGYSDNGQFF.

V and J are TRBV11-1 and TRBJ2-7, with D possibly matching TRBD2 (5 bases). This CDR3 region has 12 residues. Germline values: CDR1 SGHAT, CDR2 FQDESV (reference sequence). CDR3 in DNA: TGTTCTAGCAGCTTCATGGATTACGAGCAGTACTTC. Translated, it gives CSSSFMDYEQYF.

The chain employs TRBV6-2 or TRBV6-3 and TRBJ2-7; D gene unclear. There are 13 residues in the CDR3. The V gene lost 5 bases and the J gene lost 2 bases, with 10 bases spanning the gap. CDR1 and CDR2 (germline): MNHEY, SVGEGT. CDR3 bases: TGTGCCAGCAGTCACAGCGAAGCCTACGAGCAGTACTTC. Translation: CASSHSEAYEQYF.

The rearrangement uses TRBV10-3 and TRBJ1-3; D ambiguous. Germline V CDR1 and CDR2: ENHRY, SYGVKD. The CDR3 is 14 residues long. V was cut by 0 bases and J by 9 bases, with 12 bases left in between. CDR3: CAISESVSESTIYF. In nucleotides, the CDR3 is TGTGCCATCAGTGAGTCAGTTTCTGAGAGCACCATATATTTT.

The rearrangement joins TRBV12-3 or TRBV12-4 to TRBJ2-1, with TRBD2 matching over 9 bases. V shed 7 bases and J 10 bases; nucleotides not matched to a gene: 20. This CDR3 comprises 17 residues. Here the CDR3 reads CASTFEVGREGLGEQFF. The CDR3 coding sequence is TGTGCCAGCACTTTCGAGGTCGGGCGGGAGGGCCTCGGGGAGCAGTTCTTC.

Turning to this clonotype: A read error may produce the germline difference seen at one junction end. V is TRBV5-4 and J is TRBJ2-1, with D possibly being TRBD1 (6 bases). The CDR3 has 15 amino acids. Germline CDR1 SGHNT, CDR2 YYREEE (reference sequence). The CDR3 DNA follows: TGTGCCAGCAGCCTCACAGGGTTGGGGAACAATGAGCAATTCTTC. Residues: CASSLTGLGNNEQFF.

This clonotype is categorized as medium-sized. The chain recombines TRBV28 with TRBJ2-7; D is perhaps TRBD2 (5 bases). Looked up from germline, CDR1 is MDHEN and CDR2 is SYDVKM. The CDR3 extends over 15 amino acids. Trimming stripped 6 bases from V and 6 bases from J, with 21 bases between. The CDR3 region is CASSPPGNRNGEQYF. CDR3 DNA: TGTGCCAGCAGCCCTCCCGGGAACAGAAACGGCGAGCAGTACTTC.

This chain uses TRBV11-2 with TRBJ1-1; D might be TRBD1 (5 bases). CDR1 is SGHAT and CDR2 is FQNNGV in the germline V gene. The CDR3 is 20 residues long. V gave up 5 bases and J gave up 2 bases, with 30 bases separating them. The DNA for the CDR3 is TGTGCCAGCAGCACTCGGGGCAGGGAGCGCAAGAGGTGGAGTAACACTGAAGCTTTCTTT. Its protein is CASSTRGRERKRWSNTEAFF.

Remarks on this clonotype: At one of its ends the junction is not consistent with the germline gene, which may arise from a read error. The chain recombines TRBV20-1 with TRBJ2-5; weak D call: TRBD2 (6 bases). This CDR3 is built from 15 residues. The germline CDR1 and CDR2 sequences are DFQATT and SNEGSKA (reference sequence). The CDR3 region is CSARRLAGSREPQYF. In DNA, the CDR3 is TGCAGTGCTAGAAGACTGGCGGGATCGAGAGAGCCCCAGTACTTC.

In its sample, this clonotype was seen many times. The chain couples TRBV11-3 to TRBJ2-1; D is unresolved. The germline V and J ends were trimmed by 4 bases and 12 bases, with 13 bases remaining between them. This CDR3 has 12 amino acids. Germline V gene data show CDR1 as SGHNT and CDR2 as YENEEA. CDR3 sequence: CASSSEADVQFF. DNA of the CDR3: TGTGCCAGCAGCTCCGAGGCGGACGTGCAGTTCTTC.

In the case of this clonotype: At one of its ends the junction is not consistent with the germline gene, which may arise from a read error. CDR3 loop: CTSSQAVTAGHISYEQYF. Written as DNA, the CDR3 is TGCACCAGCAGCCAAGCTGTGACGGCGGGTCACATTAGCTATGAGCAGTACTTC. V is TRBV4-3 and J is TRBJ2-7; D possibly corresponds to TRBD2 (5 bases). This CDR3 region has 18 residues. From germline, CDR1 is LGHNA and CDR2 YSLEER.

Points on this clonotype: Likely a read error: the CDR3 ends without its conserved phenylalanine or tryptophan. The CDR3 sequence: CASISVRGNRLQPQHL. CDR3 nucleotide sequence: TGTGCCAGCATCTCGGTGCGTGGAAACCGATTACAGCCCCAGCATCTT. The chain has TRBV6-5 and TRBJ1-5; D remains ambiguous. Germline V gene sequence: CDR1 MNHEY, CDR2 SVGAGI. The CDR3 extends over 16 amino acids. Trimming took 7 bases from V and 7 from J, leaving 23 bases between them.

As regards this clonotype: Sequence at one end of the junction differs from germline and may be a read error. This rearrangement joins TRBV6-2 or TRBV6-3 to TRBJ1-5, with a weak D call TRBD1 (6 bases). The CDR3 is 13 amino acids. CDR1 MNHEY and CDR2 SVGEGT come from the germline V gene. CDR3 DNA: TGTGCCAGCGGTTACCGGGACAATCGGCCCCATCATTTT. Its translation is CASGYRDNRPHHF.

About this clonotype itself: At one end, the junction sequence differs from germline, possibly due to a read error. This chain joins TRBV29-1 and TRBJ1-1; D is unresolved. The germline V gene encodes CDR1 SQVTM and CDR2 ANQGSEA. CDR3 length: 12 residues. CDR3 protein: CSVETWSAEALF. As DNA, the CDR3 is TGCAGCGTCGAGACATGGAGCGCTGAAGCTTTGTTT.

V usage is TRBV6-6 and J usage is TRBJ2-5, with D perhaps matching TRBD1 (7 bases). Trimming shortened V by 4 bases and J by 4 bases, and 19 bases separated the two germline ends. Germline values: CDR1 MNHNY, CDR2 SVGAGI (reference sequence). The CDR3 covers 16 residues. CDR3 loop: CASSSNPSQGGETQYF. The DNA of the CDR3 is TGTGCCAGCAGTTCCAACCCCTCGCAGGGGGGAGAGACCCAGTACTTC.

Note on this clonotype: The conserved phenylalanine or tryptophan is not found at the CDR3 terminus, so this likely reflects a read error. This chain uses TRBV11-3 with TRBJ2-5; D might be TRBD2 (6 bases). The CDR3 consists of 18 residues. Germline V gene lookup returns CDR1 SGHNT and CDR2 YENEEA. The CDR3 is CASSPGDSSQGVQATQYY. The CDR3 DNA reads TGTGCCAGCAGCCCGGGGGATTCTAGCCAGGGTGTACAAGCGACCCAGTACTAC.

Details on this clonotype: The junction departs from germline at one end; a sequencing error may be responsible. The chain joins TRBV12-3 or TRBV12-4 to TRBJ2-5; 9 bases align to TRBD2. This CDR3 contains 16 residues. The CDR3 here is CASNLGTSQSGETQYF. The CDR3 DNA follows: TGTGCGAGCAACCTAGGGACTAGCCAGAGCGGAGAGACCCAGTACTTC.

Concerning this clonotype itself: Compared with germline, one end of the junction differs, possibly owing to a read error. CDR3 bases: TGTGCCAGCAGGTTAGATCGAGGAGATACGCAGTACTTT. This translates into CASRLDRGDTQYF. The V and J genes are TRBV11-2 and TRBJ2-3; D is ambiguous. Germline CDR1 is SGHAT and CDR2 is FQNNGV. There are 13 residues in the CDR3.

This clonotype was counted a few times. A single base separates this from a much larger clone, so it may be a read error. The chain couples TRBV28 to TRBJ2-1, with D possibly being TRBD2 (5 bases). This CDR3 is 14 amino acids long. From germline, CDR1 is MDHEN and CDR2 SYDVKM. The CDR3 protein is CVSSLSLAGNEQFF. CDR3 coding DNA: TGTGTCAGCAGTTTATCCCTAGCTGGGAATGAGCAGTTCTTC.

Turning to this clonotype: Relative to the germline gene, one junction end is altered; a read error may explain this. V gene TRBV10-3 combines with J gene TRBJ1-3; D call uncertain. The CDR3 covers 14 residues. Per the germline V gene, CDR1 is ENHRY and CDR2 is SYGVKD. In DNA form, the CDR3 reads TGTGCCATCAGTGAGTCAGTTTCTAGAAGCACCTTATATTTT. This encodes CAISESVSRSTLYF.